Below are 8 T cell receptor beta chains sequenced from a single sample in a study of spatial heterogeneity in lung cancer. As for time point: sample taken at primary tumor resection. Via MiXCR, TCRdb re-called the 5' RACE reads, giving one row per CDR3 protein. The sample shows 20,000 to 25,000 distinct CDR3 sequences, 4.5% to 7% of them seen only once. Sequenced here: PBMCs, sampled at surgery. All receptors derive from a male donor with early-stage non-small cell lung cancer.

This chain connects TRBV12-3 or TRBV12-4 to TRBJ1-1; tentative D call: TRBD1 (6 bases). Trimming took off 5 bases at V and 5 bases at J, with 12 bases between the two ends. The length of the CDR3 is 13 residues. The CDR3 DNA follows: TGTGCCAGCAGTGCCTTTCAGGGGACTGAAGCTTTCTTT. This translates into CASSAFQGTEAFF.

This clonotype was counted ten times or more. This chain connects TRBV20-1 to TRBJ2-5; possibly TRBD1 for D (6 bases). With 3 bases removed from V and 3 bases from J, the gap between germline ends came to 20 bases. This CDR3 region has 16 residues. CDR1 is DFQATT, CDR2 SNEGSKA, per germline (reference sequence). As DNA, the CDR3 is TGCAGTGCTAGCCCATTAACCGGGACATTAAAAGAGACCCAGTACTTC. Translated, it gives CSASPLTGTLKETQYF.

At least ten counts were recorded for this clonotype. The rearrangement links TRBV11-2 to TRBJ2-2; 7 nucleotides line up with TRBD1. V trimming: 2 bases; J trimming: 7 bases; junction bases outside the gene matches: 10. Germline lookup yields CDR1 SGHAT and CDR2 FQNNGV. CDR3 length: 16 amino acids. The CDR3 sequence: CASSLSGRQGLGELFF. The CDR3 DNA sequence: TGTGCCAGCAGCTTATCGGGGCGACAGGGTCTCGGGGAGCTGTTTTTT.

At least ten counts were recorded for this clonotype. This chain uses TRBV19 with TRBJ1-2; 9 bases are a match to TRBD1. Germline V gene data show CDR1 as LNHDA and CDR2 as SQIVND (reference sequence). Trimming removed 7 bases from V and 2 bases from J; junction bases left unmatched: 5. The CDR3 has 14 residues. CDR3 sequence reads: CASTATGGNYGYTF. CDR3 in DNA: TGTGCCAGTACCGCGACAGGGGGGAACTATGGCTACACCTTC. The variable domain in full, completed from reference TRBV19 and TRBJ1-2, reads DGGITQSPKYLFRKEGQNVTLSCEQNLNHDAMYWYRQDPGQGLRLIYYSQIVNDFQKGDIAEGYSVSREKKESFPLTVTSAQKNPTAFYLCASTATGGNYGYTFGSGTRLTVV.

This clonotype came up a few times. The chain links TRBV7-3 to TRBJ2-3, with D perhaps TRBD2 (5 bases). Germline CDR1 reads SGHTA; CDR2 reads FQGTGA. The CDR3 has 14 amino acids. V was clipped by 5 bases and J by 0 bases, with 9 bases between them. CDR3 amino acids: CASSDRTSTDTQYF. The DNA of the CDR3 is TGTGCCAGCAGCGATCGGACTAGCACAGATACGCAGTATTTT. Full variable domain (missing parts from reference TRBV7-3 and TRBJ2-3): GAGVSQTPSNKVTEKGKYVELRCDPISGHTALYWYRQSLGQGPEFLIYFQGTGAADDSGLPNDRFFAVRPEGSVSTLKIQRTERGDSAVYLCASSDRTSTDTQYFGPGTRLTVL.

In its sample, this clonotype was seen many times. The CDR3 loop reads CASSLFGGTVYNEQFF. CDR3 sequence (DNA): TGTGCCAGCAGCCTCTTCGGGGGGACAGTCTACAATGAGCAGTTCTTC. This chain uses TRBV7-3 with TRBJ2-1; either TRBD1 or TRBD2 may supply D (7 bases each). V was trimmed by 5 bases and J by 3 bases, leaving 17 bases between them. This CDR3 spans 16 amino acids. The germline gives CDR1 SGHTA, CDR2 FQGTGA.

This clonotype was seen repeatedly, ten times or more. The rearrangement joins TRBV11-2 to TRBJ2-3, with D uncertain. The CDR3 is 14 amino acids. V lost 4 bases to trimming and J lost 6 bases, with 14 bases between them. The germline V gene has CDR1 SGHAT and CDR2 FQNNGV. CDR3 sequence: CASSSSYSVDTQYF. The CDR3 coding sequence is TGTGCCAGCAGCTCTTCCTATTCGGTTGATACGCAGTATTTT.

This clonotype was detected ten times or more. The V gene is TRBV2, the J gene TRBJ1-5; 11 bases agree with TRBD1. V trimming: 5 bases; J trimming: 5 bases; junction bases outside the gene matches: 5. The CDR3 length is 15 residues. Germline V gene lookup returns CDR1 SNHLY and CDR2 FYNNEI. CDR3 sequence: CASSRDRGGDQPQHF. The CDR3, as DNA: TGTGCCAGCAGTAGGGACAGGGGGGGAGATCAGCCCCAGCATTTT.